This T cell receptor (beta chain) originates from a study of Ad26.COV2.S vaccination and SARS-CoV-2 variants. Study-level information: Into the muscle, Ad26.COV2.S was dosed once or twice, 56 days apart.

As for treatment: about 20 received Ad26.COV2.S at low or high dose, single or two shots; about 5 received placebo; per-sample allocation not given. Sampling took place 63 days after the first vaccine or placebo injection. An adult aged 18-55 years in Boston served as the donor. Vaccination employed an Ad26 vector expressing the Wuhan-strain SARS-CoV-2 spike. Data came from immunoSEQ multiplex PCR; TCRdb stores just in-frame clones and leaves some out. The sample carries hundreds of thousands of clones, about 80% recorded once. About this clone: Its antigen is undetermined.

The CDR3 is 15 residues long. V was trimmed by 6 bases and J by 7 bases, leaving 18 bases between them. Germline V gene sequence: CDR1 MNHEY, CDR2 SMNVEV (reference sequence). General study findings and limits: Non-spike TCR breadth did not differ much between vaccine and placebo recipients.

The receptor was isolated from a person aged 18-65 years who received the Ad26.COV2.S COVID-19 vaccine or a placebo. The material sequenced was peripheral blood, taken in a trial of Ad26.COV2.S vaccine versus placebo. The chain uses TRBV27 and TRBJ1-4; tentatively, D is TRBD1 (5 bases). CDR3 protein: CASSSSGAPAEKLFF. DNA for the CDR3: TGTGCCAGCAGCTCCAGCGGGGCGCCGGCTGAAAAACTGTTTTTT.